Shown below are 24 T cell receptor beta chains from a single sample sequenced in a study of blood T cell repertoires in COVID-19. TCRdb's table, derived via immunoSEQ multiplex PCR, lists solely in-frame clones and lacks some. The data hold 55,000 to 80,000 clones, with over 75% observed a single time. The specimen sequenced was peripheral blood. Receptors originate from a man aged 55 to 70 with acute or convalescent COVID-19.

The CDR3 nucleotides read TGTGCCAGCAGTTTATTCTTTAGCCTGGGACAGGGGAATCCCAATGAGCAGTTCTTC. Its translation: CASSLFFSLGQGNPNEQFF. J is TRBJ2-1 and V is TRBV28; TRBD1 matches 10 bases. CDR3 length equals 19 residues. Germline V gene sequence: CDR1 MDHEN, CDR2 SYDVKM. J was trimmed by 6 bases and V by 1 base; bases with no gene match: 15.

The chain links TRBV5-4 to TRBJ2-3; 11 bases line up with TRBD2. The CDR3 totals 17 residues. Germline V gene data show CDR1 as SGHNT and CDR2 as YYREEE (reference sequence). Trimming cost V 2 bases and J 2 bases; bases outside gene matches: 7. The CDR3 DNA is TGTGCCAGCAGCTTAGTAGCGGGAGGGCGGGACACAGATACGCAGTATTTT. Translating gives CASSLVAGGRDTDTQYF.

J is TRBJ2-7 and V is TRBV11-3; 7 bases fit TRBD1. The CDR3 runs 14 residues. Trimming removed 6 bases from V and 2 bases from J; junction bases left unmatched: 7. CDR1 is SGHNT, CDR2 YENEEA, per germline. CDR3 coding DNA: TGTGCCAGCAGTCCCGGGACAGAACCCTACGAGCAGTACTTC. Its translation: CASSPGTEPYEQYF.

This chain uses TRBV19 with TRBJ2-5, with 8 positions matching TRBD2. There are 12 residues in the CDR3. Germline V gene data show CDR1 as LNHDA and CDR2 as SQIVND (reference sequence). The J segment lost 4 bases and the V segment lost 7 bases, leaving 2 bases of the junction unmatched. CDR3 coding DNA: TGTGCCAGTACCAGCGGGAGAGAGACCCAGTACTTC. Amino acids: CASTSGRETQYF.

The J gene is TRBJ1-2, the V gene TRBV10-3; no clear D. The CDR3 loop spans 14 amino acids. Germline V lookup: CDR1 ENHRY, CDR2 SYGVKD. Trimming removed 8 bases at V and 2 bases at J, with 15 bases between. In DNA, the CDR3 is TGTGCCATCGACTCGGGGTTGGGGAACTATGGCTACACCTTC. This codes for CAIDSGLGNYGYTF.

The rearrangement uses TRBV7-2 and TRBJ1-4; maybe TRBD1 (5 bases). Germline CDR1 is SGHTA and CDR2 is FQGNSA. The CDR3 has 15 residues. Deletions cut 4 bases from V and 2 bases from J, with 11 bases between. The CDR3 spells CASSSYTGTNEKLFF. CDR3 in DNA: TGTGCCAGCAGCTCCTATACAGGCACTAATGAAAAACTGTTTTTT. Drawing the rest from reference TRBV7-2 and TRBJ1-4, the complete variable domain is GAGVSQSPSNKVTEKGKDVELRCDPISGHTALYWYRQSLGQGLEFLIYFQGNSAPDKSGLPSDRFSAERTGGSVSTLTIQRTQQEDSAVYLCASSSYTGTNEKLFFGSGTQLSVL.

This chain connects TRBV19 to TRBJ1-6; D not resolved. Germline lookup yields CDR1 LNHDA and CDR2 SQIVND (reference sequence). The CDR3 length is 14 residues. V was pared by 6 bases and J by 9 bases, with 15 bases between. CDR3 region: CASRRTGIGSPLHF. The CDR3 nucleotides are TGTGCCAGTAGGCGGACGGGGATCGGTTCACCCCTCCACTTT.

The genes are TRBV27 and TRBJ2-2, with 7 bases lining up with TRBD2. This CDR3 has 16 residues. Germline V gene sequence: CDR1 MNHEY, CDR2 SMNVEV (reference sequence). V trimming: 5 bases; J trimming: 4 bases; junction bases outside the gene matches: 10. The CDR3 protein is CASSTPGGGGTGELFF. CDR3 DNA: TGTGCCAGCAGTACCCCCGGTGGGGGGGGCACCGGGGAGCTGTTTTTT.

The chain carries TRBV18 and TRBJ2-2, with 7 bases fitting TRBD1. Germline CDR1 and CDR2: KGHSH and LQKENI. V dropped 4 bases and J dropped 2; count of bases not matched to a gene: 4. This CDR3 has 15 residues. CDR3 coding DNA: TGTGCCAGCTCACTGACAGGGACAAACACCGGGGAGCTGTTTTTT. Residues: CASSLTGTNTGELFF.

The chain is built from TRBV7-8 and TRBJ2-7; 8 bases are shared with TRBD2. CDR1 SGHVS and CDR2 FQNEAQ come from the germline V gene. CDR3 length: 15 amino acids. The V and J ends lost 2 bases and 7 bases, in that order; junction bases with no gene match: 10. The CDR3 reads CASSLSPGGPEEQYF. The CDR3 DNA sequence: TGTGCCAGCAGCTTATCCCCGGGAGGGCCAGAAGAGCAGTACTTC.

V is TRBV6-2 or TRBV6-3 and J is TRBJ2-5; 8 positions match TRBD1. V was clipped by 0 bases and J by 5 bases; unmatched bases: 5. From germline, CDR1 is MNHEY and CDR2 SVGEGT. The CDR3 runs to 15 residues. Here the CDR3 reads CASSYSGQGRETQYF. The CDR3 bases are TGTGCCAGCAGTTACTCCGGACAGGGTCGGGAGACCCAGTACTTC.

The V call is TRBV29-1, the J call TRBJ2-3; TRBD2 matches at 13 bases. V was pared by 3 bases and J by 2 bases, with 8 bases of the junction left unmatched. CDR3 length: 17 residues. From germline, CDR1 is SQVTM and CDR2 ANQGSEA. CDR3 in amino acids: CSVEGGTSGMDTDTQYF. Here the CDR3 DNA reads TGCAGCGTTGAGGGTGGGACTAGCGGGATGGACACAGATACGCAGTATTTT.

The sample holds a few counts of this clone. The V call is TRBV2, the J call TRBJ2-1, with 9 bases fitting TRBD2. V shed 11 bases and J 7 bases; nucleotides not matched to a gene: 12. The CDR3 runs to 14 residues. CDR1 and CDR2 (germline): SNHLY, FYNNEI. In nucleotides, the CDR3 is TGTGCCTCCCAAACGGCTAGCGGGATAAATGAGCAGTTCTTC. This sequence encodes CASQTASGINEQFF.

V usage is TRBV21-1 and J usage is TRBJ2-5; the table assigns TRBD1, which was not confirmed against the DNA. TRBV21-1 counts as a pseudogene. The CDR3 has 15 amino acids. As DNA, the CDR3 is TGTGCCAGCAGCCCTCACTTGGACAGAGTAGAGACCCAGTACTTC. Translation gives CASSPHLDRVETQYF.

This chain links TRBV7-9 with TRBJ2-1, with D tentatively TRBD2 (6 bases). Trimming left V 2 bases short and J 14 bases short, with 13 bases between. The CDR3 runs to 12 residues. Germline CDR1 SEHNR, CDR2 FQNEAQ (reference sequence). Here the CDR3 reads CASSLPRGGKFF. DNA for the CDR3: TGTGCCAGCAGCTTACCGCGGGGTGGGAAGTTCTTC.

The chain combines TRBV6-2 or TRBV6-3 with TRBJ1-1; 8 bases line up with TRBD1. Per the germline V gene, CDR1 is MNHEY and CDR2 is SVGEGT. This CDR3 region has 14 residues. Unmatched junction bases numbered 7, after V lost 5 bases and J lost 5 bases. The CDR3 reads CASSLGQGWTEAFF. In DNA form, the CDR3 reads TGTGCCAGCAGTCTAGGACAGGGATGGACTGAAGCTTTCTTT.

The chain combines TRBV29-1 with TRBJ2-7; 10 bases line up with TRBD1. The germline V gene has CDR1 SQVTM and CDR2 ANQGSEA. Trimming at V came to 5 bases and at J to 3 bases, leaving 1 base not matched to a gene. This CDR3 contains 12 residues. The chain's CDR3 is CSVRTGGYEQYF. For the CDR3, the DNA is TGCAGCGTTCGGACAGGGGGCTACGAGCAGTACTTC.

The V and J genes are TRBV5-1 and TRBJ1-2, with D hard to call. Per the germline V gene, CDR1 is SGHRS and CDR2 is YFSETQ. CDR3 length: 12 residues. V dropped 0 bases and J dropped 9 bases, with 9 bases sitting between them. The CDR3, as DNA: TGCGCCAGCAGCTTGGCGGGTTTGAGCTACACCTTC. Its protein is CASSLAGLSYTF.

CDR3 in amino acids: CASSFRDYHNEQFF. CDR3 in DNA: TGTGCCAGCAGTTTCCGGGACTATCACAATGAGCAGTTCTTC. The J gene is TRBJ2-1, the V gene TRBV6-5; 7 bases are a match to TRBD2. This CDR3 is 14 amino acids long. Germline lookup yields CDR1 MNHEY and CDR2 SVGAGI. The junction had 5 bases not matched to a gene; V was cut back by 4 bases and J by 5 bases.

This chain joins TRBV13 and TRBJ2-3; D is uncertain. Trimming took off 6 bases at V and 2 bases at J, with 9 bases between the two ends. Looked up from germline, CDR1 is PRHDT and CDR2 is FYEKMQ (reference sequence). The CDR3 has 13 amino acids. Written as DNA, the CDR3 is TGTGCCAGCAGTGGAACAGTCACAGATACGCAGTATTTT. It is translated as CASSGTVTDTQYF.

The V call is TRBV6-5, the J call TRBJ2-7; 9 positions agree with TRBD1. The CDR3 contains 14 residues. The trim removed 2 bases at V and 11 bases at J, leaving 10 bases unmatched. Germline V CDR1 and CDR2: MNHEY, SVGAGI. The DNA of the CDR3 is TGTGCCAGCAGTTACGACGGGACAGGGCGATTTGAGTACTTC. It yields the protein CASSYDGTGRFEYF.

This clone came up a few times. This rearrangement joins TRBV6-1 to TRBJ1-6; 7 bases agree with TRBD1. The CDR3 runs 14 residues. CDR1 MNHNS and CDR2 SASEGT come from the germline V gene. With V trimmed by 2 bases and J by 9 bases, 4 bases remained unmatched. The CDR3 DNA follows: TGTGCCAGCAGTGAAACCGGACAGGTTTCACCCCTCCACTTT. It translates to CASSETGQVSPLHF.

The J gene is TRBJ1-4, the V gene TRBV3-1 (or the pseudogene TRBV3-2); a weak D match, TRBD1 (6 bases). Trimming removed 7 bases at V and 8 bases at J, with 14 bases between. This CDR3 has 13 amino acids. The germline gives CDR1 LGHDT, CDR2 YNNKEL (reference sequence). The CDR3 DNA reads TGTGCCAGCACAGGTGGGGGCCGGGAAAAACTGTTTTTT. The encoded protein is CASTGGGREKLFF.

The chain is built from TRBV11-2 and TRBJ1-5; 9 bases are shared with TRBD1. There are 16 residues in the CDR3. V shed 1 base, J shed 1 base, and the junction held 2 bases outside the gene matches. The germline gives CDR1 SGHAT, CDR2 FQNNGV. CDR3 residues: CASSLGDRVSNQPQHF. As DNA, the CDR3 is TGTGCCAGCAGCTTAGGGGACAGGGTGAGCAATCAGCCCCAGCATTTT.